The 25 T cell receptor beta chains below were found in one sample sequenced in a study of T cells after yellow fever vaccination. TCRdb re-derived calls from the 5' RACE reads in MiXCR, one entry per CDR3 protein. The sample has hundreds of thousands of distinct CDR3 sequences; about 12% are singletons. Specimen: CD4+ T cells sorted from PBMCs, collected 15 days after the yellow fever booster vaccination. The receptor set was obtained from a man aged 18 to 29 who received the YFV17D yellow fever vaccine.

The chain employs TRBV7-3 and TRBJ2-5; D is perhaps TRBD1 (6 bases). Looked up from germline, CDR1 is SGHTA and CDR2 is FQGTGA. The V end was cut by 4 bases, the J end by 4 bases, with 16 bases between. The CDR3 sequence is 15 residues long. The DNA of the CDR3 is TGTGCCAGCAGCTACTCCGGGACAACGAGAGAGACCCAGTACTTC. Translation gives CASSYSGTTRETQYF.

This clonotype was seen at least ten times. V gene TRBV5-1 combines with J gene TRBJ2-6, with TRBD1 identical over 10 bases. The V and J ends lost 5 bases and 3 bases, in that order; junction bases with no gene match: 2. This CDR3 is 15 amino acids long. The germline CDR1 and CDR2 sequences are SGHRS and YFSETQ. The CDR3 sequence is CASRTGGSGANVLTF. The CDR3 DNA sequence: TGCGCCAGCAGGACAGGGGGCAGTGGGGCCAACGTCCTGACTTTC. The full variable domain, in which reference TRBV5-1 and TRBJ2-6 provide the parts outside the CDR3, is KAGVTQTPRYLIKTRGQQVTLSCSPISGHRSVSWYQQTPGQGLQFLFEYFSETQRNKGNFPGRFSGRQFSNSRSEMNVSTLELGDSALYLCASRTGGSGANVLTFGAGSRLTVL.

This sequence joins TRBV7-2 and TRBJ2-3, with no clear D. CDR3 length equals 14 residues. Per the germline V gene, CDR1 is SGHTA and CDR2 is FQGNSA. V shed 0 bases and J shed 8 bases, with 12 bases lying between them. The CDR3: CASSLARVGPTQYF. CDR3 in DNA: TGTGCCAGCAGCTTAGCACGGGTGGGCCCTACGCAGTATTTT.

This clonotype showed up just a few times. The rearrangement links TRBV6-5 to TRBJ2-3, with 8 bases aligning to TRBD2. In germline, CDR1 is MNHEY, CDR2 SVGAGI. V was clipped by 6 bases and J by 0 bases; unmatched bases: 8. CDR3 length equals 16 residues. The CDR3 reads CASSTLTSASTDTQYF. Here the CDR3 DNA reads TGTGCCAGCAGCACTCTGACTAGCGCGAGCACAGATACGCAGTATTTT.

The CDR3 loop is CASSLSGGTGELFF. The CDR3 DNA follows: TGTGCCAGCAGCCTAAGCGGGGGCACCGGGGAGCTGTTTTTT. The chain combines TRBV7-2 with TRBJ2-2; 8 bases are shared with TRBD2. V lost 5 bases, J lost 4 bases, and 3 bases stayed unmatched. Germline CDR1 SGHTA, CDR2 FQGNSA. The CDR3 is 14 amino acids.

This clonotype was detected ten times or more. The genes are TRBV5-1 and TRBJ1-1; a possible D gene is TRBD1 (5 bases). The germline gives CDR1 SGHRS, CDR2 YFSETQ. The CDR3 loop spans 16 amino acids. Trimming removed 0 bases from V and 2 bases from J, with 14 bases in between. The CDR3 coding sequence is TGCGCCAGCAGCTTGGGCGGCAGGGACGGAAACACTGAAGCTTTCTTT. Translation gives CASSLGGRDGNTEAFF.

The rearrangement uses TRBV6-2 or TRBV6-3 and TRBJ1-1; possible D gene TRBD1, 6 bases. CDR3 length equals 16 residues. Germline values: CDR1 MNHEY, CDR2 SVGEGT. V dropped 3 bases and J dropped 3 bases, with 17 bases sitting between them. The CDR3 here is CASSYRTSGADTEAFF. The CDR3 coding sequence is TGTGCCAGCAGTTATCGAACGTCGGGGGCCGACACTGAAGCTTTCTTT.

This chain uses TRBV4-3 with TRBJ1-1; possibly TRBD1 for D (5 bases). The CDR3 totals 14 residues. In germline, CDR1 is LGHNA, CDR2 YSLEER. V lost 1 base and J 5 bases, leaving 11 bases between the germline ends. The CDR3 bases are TGCGCCAGCAGCCAAGGGGTGGGGCGGACTGAAGCTTTCTTT. Encoded protein: CASSQGVGRTEAFF.

V is TRBV13 and J is TRBJ2-2, with D uncertain. V lost 5 bases to trimming and J lost 5 bases, with 6 bases between them. The CDR3 contains 12 residues. Germline CDR1 is PRHDT and CDR2 is FYEKMQ (reference sequence). CDR3 sequence (DNA): TGTGCCAGCAGCCACCGGACCGGGGAGCTGTTTTTT. Encoded protein: CASSHRTGELFF. Looking up the rest from reference TRBV13 and TRBJ2-2 gives the full variable domain: AAGVIQSPRHLIKEKRETATLKCYPIPRHDTVYWYQQGPGQDPQFLISFYEKMQSDKGSIPDRFSAQQFSDYHSELNMSSLELGDSALYFCASSHRTGELFFGEGSRLTVL.

This clonotype occurred many times. The CDR3 DNA reads as TGTGCCAGCAGCCAGCTAGCGGGGGGGCGAGATACGCAGTATTTT. This codes for CASSQLAGGRDTQYF. The chain employs TRBV5-6 and TRBJ2-3, with TRBD2 matching 12 bases. Trimming cost V 4 bases and J 5 bases; bases outside gene matches: 5. The CDR3 covers 15 residues. Looked up from germline, CDR1 is SGHDT and CDR2 is YYEEEE.

This clonotype was observed a handful of times. In DNA, the CDR3 is TGTGCCAGCAGCGAACGGGACCCATTCGGCGGGGAGCTGTTTTTT. This translates into CASSERDPFGGELFF. V is TRBV7-7 and J is TRBJ2-2, with D perhaps TRBD1 or TRBD2 (5 bases each). V dropped 5 bases and J dropped 7 bases, with 17 bases sitting between them. The CDR3 has 15 residues. Germline V CDR1 and CDR2: SSHAT, FNYEAQ (reference sequence).

This clonotype was observed at least ten times. This chain uses TRBV5-1 with TRBJ2-5, with 11 bases aligning to TRBD2. This CDR3 is 14 amino acids long. V was clipped by 2 bases and J by 3 bases; unmatched bases: 0. Germline V gives CDR1 SGHRS, CDR2 YFSETQ. CDR3 in amino acids: CASSLLAGEETQYF. Written as DNA, the CDR3 is TGCGCCAGCAGCTTACTAGCGGGAGAAGAGACCCAGTACTTC.

The chain joins TRBV10-3 to TRBJ1-2, with TRBD1 as a possible D gene (6 bases). Per the germline V gene, CDR1 is ENHRY and CDR2 is SYGVKD. With 4 bases removed from V and 7 bases from J, the gap between germline ends came to 28 bases. This CDR3 is built from 18 residues. In DNA form, the CDR3 reads TGTGCCATCAGTGCTCCCCAGGGGATAGACACGGGAAGTGGTGGCTACACCTTC. It specifies CAISAPQGIDTGSGGYTF.

This clonotype was recorded a few times. V and J are TRBV4-1 and TRBJ1-4; no clear D. V was shortened by 0 bases and J by 7 bases, with 18 bases between the two germline ends. Per germline, CDR1 MGHRA and CDR2 YSYEKL. The CDR3 extends over 17 amino acids. CDR3 coding DNA: TGCGCCAGCAGCCAAGATAATGGAGTGACATTAGGTGAAAAACTGTTTTTT. Amino acid sequence: CASSQDNGVTLGEKLFF.

This clonotype was found a few times. This chain joins TRBV10-3 and TRBJ2-2, with D perhaps assigned TRBD1 or TRBD2 (5 bases each). CDR1 is ENHRY, CDR2 SYGVKD, per germline. V lost 3 bases and J lost 4, with 6 bases in between. The CDR3 runs to 13 residues. CDR3: CAISDGGTGELFF. The DNA for the CDR3 is TGTGCCATCAGTGATGGGGGCACCGGGGAGCTGTTTTTT.

This chain uses TRBV18 with TRBJ2-4; 7 nucleotides align to TRBD1. The length of the CDR3 is 19 residues. The germline V gene encodes CDR1 KGHSH and CDR2 LQKENI. V was pared by 0 bases and J by 1 base, with 12 bases of the junction left unmatched. The CDR3 spells CASSPPSTGFDRAKNIQYF. DNA of the CDR3: TGTGCCAGCTCACCACCATCGACAGGGTTCGATCGGGCCAAAAACATTCAGTACTTC.

The rearrangement links TRBV14 to TRBJ2-3; D is undetermined. CDR1 SGHDN and CDR2 FVKESK come from the germline V gene. The V gene lost 1 base and the J gene lost 1 base, with 9 bases spanning the gap. This CDR3 spans 15 amino acids. CDR3 DNA: TGTGCCAGCAGCCAAGTAATCTCAGGCACAGATACGCAGTATTTT. Its protein is CASSQVISGTDTQYF.

V usage is TRBV6-5 and J usage is TRBJ1-2; 9 bases are a match to TRBD1. Trimming at V came to 4 bases and at J to 2 bases, leaving 5 bases not matched to a gene. The CDR3 totals 15 residues. Germline-derived CDR1 and CDR2 are MNHEY and SVGAGI. CDR3 region: CASSSHRGPNYGYTF. The CDR3 DNA reads TGTGCCAGCAGTTCCCACAGGGGGCCCAACTATGGCTACACCTTC.

This clonotype has a handful of counts. V gene TRBV20-1 combines with J gene TRBJ2-1; D is tentatively TRBD1 or TRBD2 (5 bases each). The CDR3 is 15 amino acids. Trimming removed 2 bases at V and 9 bases at J, with 20 bases between. Germline CDR1 and CDR2: DFQATT and SNEGSKA (reference sequence). CDR3 nucleotide sequence: TGCAGTGCTAGACCTGGGACCGGGGCGTGGAGTGAGCAGTTCTTC. Protein sequence: CSARPGTGAWSEQFF.

V is TRBV6-2 or TRBV6-3 and J is TRBJ1-5; no clear D. The V end was cut by 2 bases, the J end by 7 bases, with 12 bases between. Germline V gene lookup returns CDR1 MNHEY and CDR2 SVGEGT. The CDR3 sequence is 14 residues long. The CDR3: CASSYLVGEQPQHF. The CDR3 bases are TGTGCCAGCAGTTACCTCGTCGGGGAGCAGCCCCAGCATTTT.

This chain links TRBV12-3 or TRBV12-4 with TRBJ1-1; 7 nucleotides agree with TRBD1. This CDR3 has 14 residues. V was pared by 2 bases and J by 1 base, with 1 base of the junction left unmatched. The CDR3 DNA sequence: TGTGCCAGCAGTTTAAAGGGGGCGAACACTGAAGCTTTCTTT. This encodes CASSLKGANTEAFF.

This clonotype came up many times. V usage is TRBV28 and J usage is TRBJ2-5; 8 bases line up with TRBD2. CDR3 length equals 14 residues. V lost 1 base, J lost 9 bases, and 7 bases stayed unmatched. Germline V gene lookup returns CDR1 MDHEN and CDR2 SYDVKM. CDR3 residues: CASSLYSGAGAQYF. CDR3 DNA: TGTGCCAGCAGTTTATATAGCGGGGCAGGGGCCCAGTACTTC.

The gene calls are TRBV20-1 and TRBJ2-1; 7 nucleotides line up with TRBD2. After removal of 5 bases from V and 7 bases from J, the junction contained 8 bases not matched to a gene. Germline lookup yields CDR1 DFQATT and CDR2 SNEGSKA (reference sequence). The CDR3 contains 13 residues. CDR3 bases: TGCAGTGCTTTAGGACTAGAGTCGAATGAGCAGTTCTTC. This codes for CSALGLESNEQFF.

The chain joins TRBV7-6 to TRBJ1-3; TRBD1 matches at 10 bases. The V segment lost 5 bases and the J segment 0 bases; nucleotides outside the gene matches: 7. The CDR3 is 17 residues long. Germline loops: CDR1 SGHVS, CDR2 FNYEAQ. CDR3 region: CASSTGTGANSGNTIYF. The CDR3 region has the DNA TGTGCCAGCAGCACCGGGACAGGGGCCAACTCTGGAAACACCATATATTTT.

V is TRBV7-9 and J is TRBJ2-1, with 12 bases aligning to TRBD2. The germline gives CDR1 SEHNR, CDR2 FQNEAQ (reference sequence). The V segment lost 5 bases and the J segment 8 bases; nucleotides outside the gene matches: 10. This CDR3 is built from 16 residues. CDR3 in DNA: TGTGCCAGCAGCAGCCGGCTAGCGGGGGGGCGAGATGAGCAGTTCTTC. Translation: CASSSRLAGGRDEQFF.